This T cell receptor (beta chain) was sequenced during a study of cytomegalovirus exposure and HLA in healthy donors (dated by TCRdb to about 2017). About the full investigation: An earlier analysis of around 600 of the donors reported roughly 300 Gb of sequence data and 117 million unique TCR beta sequences from roughly 180 million T cells. Using immunosequencing, the study profiled T cell repertoires from 666 subjects and related those repertoires to cytomegalovirus serostatus. To decide whether each TCR beta V gene segment behaved as functional or pseudogenic, an earlier analysis of 587 of the donors relied on high-throughput TCR beta sequencing. HLA typing included class I and class II loci at four-digit resolution. An early release covering 550 to 700 HLA-typed donors comprised about 300 gigabases of sequencing data and tens of millions of unique TCR sequences. Every discovery cohort repertoire had been produced on one sequencing platform. To study patterns of TCR occurrence, a later analysis re-analyzed previously published TCR beta repertoires from 650 to 750 donors and added high-resolution HLA genotyping. Four to six DR-DQ haplotypes were handled as single units for association and clustering, since linkage in the cohort was strong. A separate validation cohort of roughly 130 different subjects was used in addition to the roughly 670-subject first cohort. Donor age, sex, ethnicity and CMV serostatus were compiled alongside the repertoire data. To predict cytomegalovirus infection status, the study brought together high-throughput TCR immunosequencing, statistical association of individual TCRs with disease status, and machine learning. Typing coverage varied by locus: about 629-630 donors for A, B, C, DRB1 and DQB1; approximately 500 for DQA1; 600 to 610 for DPA1; about 450 for DPB1. A later genetic analysis took genome-wide SNP genotypes for about 55% of the 666 donors and used that subset as a discovery cohort. The genetic ancestry cluster associated with self-reported Caucasian donors included about four fifths of the approximately 410 genotyped donors. Across under 500 genotyped donors of the cohort, an average of roughly 230,000 unique TCR beta nucleotide sequences per donor were sequenced, and 15% to 20% of those sequences were non-productive. The study was designed to test whether signatures of past pathogen exposure could be identified by cataloging public T cell receptors. In the later analysis, no new phenotypic data were used to find candidate immune exposures; instead, reliance was placed on TCR beta sequences and their occurrence across donors. General study outcomes and caveats: For the cohort, immune exposure information was limited to CMV serostatus. A later analysis found that most CMV-associated TCR beta chains appeared HLA-restricted, with HLA associations seemingly driven largely by CMV exposure. The authors suggested that the approach could potentially be generalized to other disease states and immunological phenotypes. An association between a missense DCLRE1C variant and V-gene and J-gene trimming of TCR beta chains was found in a later genetic analysis and replicated in an independent cohort. A cluster of highly shared sequence variants was judged likely to be a technical artifact of the sequencing pipeline. In a later analysis, around 17,000 TCR beta sequences were associated with specific HLA alleles at a false discovery rate of 0.05. The cohort was sequenced for TCR beta chains only, and without alpha or paired-chain data the features that could be detected were limited. In vitro tests confirmed that a few of the cytomegalovirus-associated TCR beta chains recognize cytomegalovirus antigens. Strong co-occurrence of HLA alleles, especially DR and DQ, made assigning TCR associations to individual alleles difficult. Because HLA typing was missing for some donors at each locus, association tests included only the typed subset. Across donors, most TCR sequences were observed very rarely, whereas some public TCRs were present in many individuals. The study listed 150 to 200 TCR beta chains as associated with cytomegalovirus. Correlated functional status among segregating V segments might reflect linkage disequilibrium, but an unknown experimental factor could not be ruled out. The presence/absence analyses assumed that sequencing depth was roughly uniform across donors, and that assumption may not be true. The classifier was reported to diagnose cytomegalovirus status with high specificity and sensitivity in both the original and validation cohorts. A later analysis reported that several top co-occurrence clusters appeared linked to parvovirus B19, influenza, CMV and Epstein-Barr virus. According to a later genetic analysis, donors in an Asian-associated ancestry cluster had fewer N-insertions in productive TCRs than the roughly 660-donor mean. Some IMGT-functional V segments, including TRBV6-2 and TRBV6-3, could not be told apart with the 87-base-pair reads, so those segments were excluded. In an earlier analysis of roughly 500 of the donors, most TCR beta V segments appeared in productive rearrangements about 87% or about 30% of the time, broadly matching IMGT annotations. In a later analysis, TCR association rates were found to vary across HLA loci, with the most associated TCRs seen for DRB1 alleles and the fewest for HLA-C alleles. Compared with equally common non-associated chains, HLA-associated TCR beta chains in a later analysis were more clonally expanded and had lower generation probabilities. Because counts were too low, about 18 rarely observed V segments, including chromosome 9 orphons, were excluded from the earlier analysis of several hundred of the donors. A further reported finding was that TCR beta sequences accurately predicted the HLA-A and HLA-B alleles for most subjects in the first cohort.

The cohort was made up of 666 healthy bone marrow donors. All cohort members were sampled while nominally healthy, although unrecorded immune exposures were likely present. The donor was CMV seropositive and belonged to the group of more than 250 seropositive cohort members. A peripheral blood sample was provided by each donor, and peripheral blood mononuclear cells were used for TCR beta sequencing. The Qiagen DNeasy Blood Extraction Kit was used to extract genomic DNA from the blood cell samples. The trim is 0 bases for V and 1 base for J, with a gap of 13 bases between the germline ends. The CDR3 contains 16 residues, cysteine and phenylalanine counted. Of the read, only the CDR3 DNA is kept; its 48 bases are in frame from base 1. The germline V gene sets CDR1 to SGDLS and CDR2 to YYNGEE. Of note for this clone: Its antigen is unknown. The record has no base qualities; no much larger clone is one base away.

Library method: the immunoSEQ multiplex PCR assay. A mixture of 60 forward primers for TCR Vbeta segments and 13 reverse primers for TCR Jbeta segments was used in the multiplex PCR. The CDR3 region of rearranged TCR beta genes was amplified from genomic DNA by a multiplex PCR assay. The amplified TCR beta libraries were sequenced on the Illumina HiSeq System as 87-base-pair reads. Per the original workflow: A later analysis tallied 75 million to 95 million unique TCR beta chains across the 700 or so repertoires, and around 12 million of those chains were shared by two or more donors. To remove PCR and sequencing errors, raw reads were error-corrected and collapsed into unique sequences using a nearest-neighbor algorithm that merged closely related sequences. V, D and J gene segments were assigned by aligning CDR3 sequences to IMGT reference sequences. For a sequence to be retained, a match of at least six nucleotides to both a V gene segment and a J gene segment was required. Rearrangements were classified as productive when the CDR3 lacked stop codons and remained in frame with V and J, and all other rearrangements were classified as non-productive. CDR3 was defined according to IMGT convention as the region running from the second conserved V-encoded cysteine to the conserved J-encoded phenylalanine. The earlier analysis of about 570 of the donors excluded any sequence lacking an unambiguous match to a single V gene segment. In an earlier analysis of about 590 of the donors, a V segment was called functional when productive rearrangements were above 56.7%, and segregating when the standard deviation between donors exceeded 5%. A statistical classification framework was built for diagnosing cytomegalovirus status from the catalog of TCR beta chain sequences. In a later analysis, TCR nucleotide sequences were compared against IMGT/GENE-DB human TR gene sequences so that V and J genes could be assigned. A later analysis assigned CDR3 sequences and most-parsimonious VDJ recombination scenarios with the TCRdist pipeline. In a later analysis, every TCR beta chain was defined by the combination of its CDR3 amino acid sequence and its V-gene family, and reads without a unique V-gene family were dropped. As a way to deal with suspected cross-contamination and a sequencing artifact, a later analysis dropped roughly 600 nucleotide sequences that were highly shared and had low generation probability. In a later analysis, a clonal expansion index for each public chain was calculated from normalized within-repertoire ranks of inferred template counts. A later analysis computed generation probabilities with a VDJ recombination model fitted to out-of-frame rearrangements, and checked the results against IGoR. A later analysis scored TCR-TCR, TCR-HLA and TCR-CMV co-occurrence with hypergeometric tests, applying a repertoire-size bias correction to TCR pairs. To estimate false discovery rates, a later analysis permuted the HLA or CMV assignments 20 times. In a later analysis, co-occurring TCRs were grouped with DBSCAN, and TCRdist sequence similarity was added when clustering was performed within HLA-allele-positive subsets. Repertoires with fewer than 30,000 or more than 120,000 public chains were left out of co-occurrence clustering, as were about five repertoires with anomalous nucleotide sharing. TCRdb obtained this table from immuneACCESS and retained in-frame rearrangements with V and J assigned. These tables miss some clones; where compared with another copy, unresolved V genes account for less than half of the shortfall, and the remainder is unexplained. That table furnishes V, J and clone size, whereas the DNA furnished D and trimming. A total of 150,000 to 200,000 clones appear in this sample, roughly 77% of them only once. The ten biggest clones cover around 11% of the sample.

The chain was built from TRBV9 and TRBJ1-2, with the D gene too uncertain to name. The receptor's source is a man between 18 and 29 years old in good health and CMV-seropositive. Sequenced sample: PBMCs. CDR3 loop: CASSVVSGRGNYGYTF. The nucleotide sequence is given as TGTGCCAGCAGCGTAGTGTCAGGTCGGGGTAACTATGGCTACACCTTC.